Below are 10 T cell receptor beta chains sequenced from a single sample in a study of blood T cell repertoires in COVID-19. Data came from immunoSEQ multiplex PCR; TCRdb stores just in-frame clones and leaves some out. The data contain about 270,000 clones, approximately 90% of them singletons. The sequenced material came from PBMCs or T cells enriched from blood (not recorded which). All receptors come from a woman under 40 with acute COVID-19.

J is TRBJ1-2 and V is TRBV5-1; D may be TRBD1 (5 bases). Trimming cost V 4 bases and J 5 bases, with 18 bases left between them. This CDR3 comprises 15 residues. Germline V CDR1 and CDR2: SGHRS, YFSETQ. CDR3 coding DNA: TGCGCCAGCAGCAGAGGACAAGCCGTCCAATATGGCTACACCTTC. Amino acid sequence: CASSRGQAVQYGYTF.

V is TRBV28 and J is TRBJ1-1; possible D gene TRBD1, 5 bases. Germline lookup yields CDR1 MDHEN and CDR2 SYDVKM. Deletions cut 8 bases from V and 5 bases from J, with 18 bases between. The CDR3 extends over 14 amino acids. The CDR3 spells CASLPDPGRTEAFF. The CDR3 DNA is TGTGCCAGCCTCCCCGACCCAGGGCGAACTGAAGCTTTCTTT.

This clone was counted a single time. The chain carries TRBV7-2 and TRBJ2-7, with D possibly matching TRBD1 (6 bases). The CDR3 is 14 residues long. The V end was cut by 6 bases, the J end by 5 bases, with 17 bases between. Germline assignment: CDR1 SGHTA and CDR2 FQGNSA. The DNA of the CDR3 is TGTGCCAGCAGTTTTAATAACAGGGCCCACGAGCAGTACTTC. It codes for CASSFNNRAHEQYF.

The CDR3 nucleotides read TGCGCCAGCAGTCGGGGCTGGCGCATTGCAGATACGCAGTATTTT. Its translation is CASSRGWRIADTQYF. This chain joins TRBV23-1 and TRBJ2-3, with D possibly matching TRBD1 (5 bases). TRBV23-1 is noted as an ORF with a role that remains uncertain. Trimming removed 4 bases at V and 4 bases at J, with 15 bases between. This CDR3 has 15 amino acids.

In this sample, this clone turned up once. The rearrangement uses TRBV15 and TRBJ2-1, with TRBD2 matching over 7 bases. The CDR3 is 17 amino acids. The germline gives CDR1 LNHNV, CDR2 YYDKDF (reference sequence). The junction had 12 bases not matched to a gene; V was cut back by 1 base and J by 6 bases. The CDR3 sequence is CATSRGPWGGSANEQFF. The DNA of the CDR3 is TGTGCCACCAGCAGAGGCCCCTGGGGCGGGAGTGCCAATGAGCAGTTCTTC.

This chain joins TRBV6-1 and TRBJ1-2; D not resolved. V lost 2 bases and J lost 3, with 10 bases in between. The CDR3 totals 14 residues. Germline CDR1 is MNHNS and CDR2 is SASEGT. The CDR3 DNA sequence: TGTGCCAGCAGTGAAATCGTAACTGACTATGGCTACACCTTC. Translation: CASSEIVTDYGYTF.

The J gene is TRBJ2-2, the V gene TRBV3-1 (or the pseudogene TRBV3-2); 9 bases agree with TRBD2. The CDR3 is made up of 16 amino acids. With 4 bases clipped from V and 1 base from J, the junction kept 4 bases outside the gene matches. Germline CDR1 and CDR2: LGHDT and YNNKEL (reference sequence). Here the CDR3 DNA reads TGTGCCAGCAGCCCAAAACTAGCGGGGAACACCGGGGAGCTGTTTTTT. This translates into CASSPKLAGNTGELFF.

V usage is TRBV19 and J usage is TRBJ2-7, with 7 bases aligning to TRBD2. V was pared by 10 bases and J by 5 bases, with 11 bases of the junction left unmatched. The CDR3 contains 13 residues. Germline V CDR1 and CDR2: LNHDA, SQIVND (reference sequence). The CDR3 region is CATRKGRVDEQYF. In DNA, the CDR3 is TGTGCCACCCGGAAAGGGAGGGTCGACGAGCAGTACTTC.

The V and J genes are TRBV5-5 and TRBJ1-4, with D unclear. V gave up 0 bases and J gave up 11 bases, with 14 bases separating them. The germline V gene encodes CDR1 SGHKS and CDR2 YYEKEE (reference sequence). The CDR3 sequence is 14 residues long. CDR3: CASSLVAGQAKLFF. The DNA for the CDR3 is TGTGCCAGCAGCTTGGTCGCCGGTCAAGCGAAACTGTTTTTT.

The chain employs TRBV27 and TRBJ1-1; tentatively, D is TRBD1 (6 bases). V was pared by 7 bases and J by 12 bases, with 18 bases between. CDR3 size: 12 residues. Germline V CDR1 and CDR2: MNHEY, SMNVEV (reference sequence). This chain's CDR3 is CASKRDMGVTFF. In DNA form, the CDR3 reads TGTGCCAGCAAAAGGGACATGGGGGTTACTTTCTTT.